The 24 T cell receptor beta chains below all came from one sample that was sequenced in a study of blood T cell repertoires in COVID-19. Sequencing used immunoSEQ multiplex PCR; TCRdb keeps in-frame clones, though not all of them. This table holds under 130,000 clones, roughly 85% found once. The source material was peripheral blood. Receptor source: a middle-aged man in a cohort sampled during active COVID-19.

This sequence joins TRBV18 and TRBJ2-2, with 8 bases lining up with TRBD1. The length of the CDR3 is 17 residues. The germline CDR1 and CDR2 sequences are KGHSH and LQKENI. The junction had 9 bases not matched to a gene; V was cut back by 6 bases and J by 0 bases. Here the CDR3 reads CASSPTRTGPNTGELFF. The CDR3 DNA follows: TGTGCCAGCTCCCCAACCCGGACAGGGCCGAACACCGGGGAGCTGTTTTTT.

The CDR3 loop reads CASSLIGGLDTEAFF. CDR3 sequence (DNA): TGTGCCAGCAGCTTGATCGGGGGGCTGGACACTGAAGCTTTCTTT. V usage is TRBV7-8 and J usage is TRBJ1-1, with D tentatively TRBD1 (6 bases). Germline V gives CDR1 SGHVS, CDR2 FQNEAQ. The CDR3 runs to 15 residues. Deletions cut 3 bases from V and 3 bases from J, with 14 bases between.

This chain uses TRBV27 with TRBJ1-6; 9 bases are a match to TRBD1. The J segment lost 7 bases and the V segment lost 8 bases, leaving 6 bases of the junction unmatched. Germline V gives CDR1 MNHEY, CDR2 SMNVEV (reference sequence). This CDR3 comprises 14 residues. The CDR3 nucleotides are TGTGCCAGCCGAGCGACAGGGGGAAATTCACCCCTCCACTTT. Protein sequence: CASRATGGNSPLHF.

This chain joins TRBV23-1 and TRBJ1-5, with D unclear. TRBV23-1 belongs to the ORF category, with a function that is uncertain. Deletions cut 3 bases from V and 0 bases from J, with 24 bases between. This CDR3 comprises 20 residues. The CDR3 sequence: CASSHPRRRVFGYSNQPQHF. The CDR3 DNA sequence: TGCGCCAGCAGTCACCCCCGGCGGAGGGTGTTCGGATATAGCAATCAGCCCCAGCATTTT.

This clone was detected a few times. J is TRBJ2-1 and V is TRBV12-3 or TRBV12-4, with 8 bases lining up with TRBD2. The CDR3 has 13 amino acids. Losses at the gene ends were 8 bases for V and 2 bases for J; bases not matched to a gene: 2. CDR3 bases: TGTGCCAGCGGGGGACTAGCCTACAATGAGCAGTTCTTC. It specifies CASGGLAYNEQFF.

The chain carries TRBV3-1 (or the pseudogene TRBV3-2) and TRBJ1-1, with D unclear. CDR3 length: 16 amino acids. CDR1 is LGHDT and CDR2 is YNNKEL in the germline V gene (reference sequence). V shed 1 base and J shed 0 bases, with 12 bases lying between them. CDR3 nucleotide sequence: TGTGCCAGCAGCCAAGTGAAAACTATAGTGAACACTGAAGCTTTCTTT. Its protein is CASSQVKTIVNTEAFF.

On this clone: At one of its ends the junction is not consistent with the germline gene, which may arise from a read error. The chain has TRBV2 and TRBJ1-2; 10 positions agree with TRBD1. The CDR3 runs to 13 residues. Germline-derived CDR1 and CDR2 are SNHLY and FYNNEI. The CDR3 sequence is CASSMGQGLKYAF. The CDR3 DNA reads TGTGCCAGCTCGATGGGACAGGGGTTGAAGTATGCCTTC.

The rearrangement joins TRBV19 to TRBJ1-1; weak D call: TRBD1 (5 bases). Germline lookup yields CDR1 LNHDA and CDR2 SQIVND (reference sequence). The CDR3 is 16 amino acids. V shed 6 bases and J shed 1 base, with 18 bases lying between them. Written as DNA, the CDR3 is TGTGCCAGTAGATCCAGAGGACAAATTTCGAACACTGAAGCTTTCTTT. Translating it yields CASRSRGQISNTEAFF.

The chain links TRBV11-2 to TRBJ2-5; 10 bases agree with TRBD2. This CDR3 is 16 amino acids long. Germline CDR1 SGHAT, CDR2 FQNNGV. V lost 3 bases and J lost 5; bases outside the gene matches: 9. CDR3: CASSFGRSGGEETQYF. In nucleotides, the CDR3 is TGTGCCAGCAGCTTCGGGCGGAGCGGGGGGGAGGAGACCCAGTACTTC.

The J gene is TRBJ1-2, the V gene TRBV28; D is ambiguous. The germline V gene encodes CDR1 MDHEN and CDR2 SYDVKM. The CDR3 totals 14 residues. V was trimmed by 3 bases and J by 0 bases, leaving 8 bases between them. CDR3: CASSLLAANYGYTF. CDR3 coding DNA: TGTGCCAGCAGTTTGCTGGCAGCTAACTATGGCTACACCTTC.

CDR3 in DNA: TGTGCCAGCAGCTTAGGCCTCAGGGCCTACAATGAGCAGTTCTTC. It is translated as CASSLGLRAYNEQFF. V and J are TRBV11-3 and TRBJ2-1, with D perhaps TRBD1 (5 bases). The CDR3 covers 15 residues. The germline V and J ends were trimmed by 1 base and 2 bases, with 9 bases remaining between them. Germline CDR1 SGHNT, CDR2 YENEEA.

The gene calls are TRBV11-2 and TRBJ2-3; 8 nucleotides match TRBD1. The V gene's germline CDR1 is SGHAT and CDR2 FQNNGV. The CDR3 has 18 amino acids. V was pared by 1 base and J by 4 bases, with 13 bases of the junction left unmatched. CDR3 amino acids: CASSLVARTGSGADTQYF. The CDR3 DNA sequence: TGTGCCAGCAGCTTAGTTGCCCGGACAGGGTCGGGCGCAGATACGCAGTATTTT.

The J gene is TRBJ2-2, the V gene TRBV10-2; a possible D gene is TRBD1 (6 bases). The CDR3 loop spans 12 amino acids. Germline V lookup: CDR1 WSHSY, CDR2 SAAADI. V lost 8 bases, J lost 6 bases, and 10 bases lay in between. The CDR3 is CASLKGAGELFF. The CDR3 DNA is TGCGCCAGCTTAAAGGGGGCCGGGGAGCTGTTTTTT.

This chain uses TRBV5-4 with TRBJ2-1; no clear D gene. The CDR3 loop spans 13 amino acids. Germline CDR1 and CDR2: SGHNT and YYREEE (reference sequence). Trimming shortened V by 3 bases and J by 7 bases, and 11 bases separated the two germline ends. The CDR3 nucleotides are TGTGCCAGCAGCTCCGGTACGCCTAATGAGCAGTTCTTC. Encoded protein: CASSSGTPNEQFF.

The V gene is TRBV5-1, the J gene TRBJ2-6, with a tentative D call TRBD1 (5 bases). The CDR3 extends over 15 amino acids. Germline assignment: CDR1 SGHRS and CDR2 YFSETQ. Between the trimmed V and J ends, which lost 4 bases and 2 bases, there was a span of 10 bases. In DNA form, the CDR3 reads TGCGCCAGCAGCCCAACAGGAGCTGGGGCCAACGTCCTGACTTTC. This sequence encodes CASSPTGAGANVLTF.

CDR3 in amino acids: CASSSLSGFYEQFF. The CDR3 nucleotides are TGTGCCAGCAGCTCTCTGTCAGGGTTTTATGAGCAGTTCTTC. The V gene is TRBV4-2, the J gene TRBJ2-1; D may be TRBD1 (5 bases). The CDR3 is 14 residues long. The V end lost 5 bases, the J end lost 8 bases, and 16 bases lay between the germline ends. Germline V CDR1 and CDR2: LGHNA, YNFKEQ.

This rearrangement joins TRBV5-5 to TRBJ1-2, with 7 nucleotides matching TRBD1. The CDR3 consists of 14 residues. Germline CDR1 SGHKS, CDR2 YYEKEE (reference sequence). The V gene end was trimmed by 1 base and the J gene end by 2 bases; junction bases not matched to a gene: 2. The chain's CDR3 is CASSLQGGNYGYTF. In DNA, the CDR3 is TGTGCCAGCAGCTTGCAGGGGGGCAACTATGGCTACACCTTC.

The chain has TRBV2 and TRBJ1-1; no reliable D call. The CDR3 has 12 amino acids. CDR1 and CDR2 (germline): SNHLY, FYNNEI. Trimming stripped 6 bases from V and 0 bases from J, with 5 bases between. For the CDR3, the DNA is TGTGCCAGCAGGTCGGTGAACACTGAAGCTTTCTTT. As protein: CASRSVNTEAFF.

The chain carries TRBV5-1 and TRBJ2-3, with 11 bases lining up with TRBD2. Trimming took 1 base from V and 6 from J; bases not matched to a gene: 7. The CDR3 runs 16 residues. The germline V gene has CDR1 SGHRS and CDR2 YFSETQ. CDR3 amino acids: CASSLTGLAGMDTQYF. In DNA, the CDR3 is TGCGCCAGCAGCTTGACCGGACTAGCGGGTATGGATACGCAGTATTTT. Combining the CDR3 with reference TRBV5-1 and TRBJ2-3 gives the whole variable domain KAGVTQTPRYLIKTRGQQVTLSCSPISGHRSVSWYQQTPGQGLQFLFEYFSETQRNKGNFPGRFSGRQFSNSRSEMNVSTLELGDSALYLCASSLTGLAGMDTQYFGPGTRLTVL.

This chain joins TRBV4-3 and TRBJ1-1; D gene uncertain. The V gene's germline CDR1 is LGHNA and CDR2 YSLEER. This CDR3 is 13 amino acids long. V lost 2 bases, J lost 1 base, and 5 bases lay in between. The CDR3 loop is CASSQLWNTEAFF. The CDR3 DNA reads TGCGCCAGCAGCCAACTATGGAACACTGAAGCTTTCTTT.

This clone was seen a handful of times. This chain joins TRBV2 and TRBJ1-5; D gene ambiguous. Looked up from germline, CDR1 is SNHLY and CDR2 is FYNNEI. The length of the CDR3 is 14 residues. Trimming took 4 bases from V and 1 from J, leaving 8 bases between them. CDR3 amino acids: CASSGEWSNQPQHF. The DNA for the CDR3 is TGTGCCAGCAGTGGGGAGTGGAGCAATCAGCCCCAGCATTTT.

The J gene is TRBJ1-1, the V gene TRBV5-1, with D perhaps TRBD1 (5 bases). Germline V gives CDR1 SGHRS, CDR2 YFSETQ. The CDR3 runs 16 residues. The V end lost 4 bases, the J end lost 4 bases, and 20 bases lay between the germline ends. CDR3: CASSPGSGLKGTEAFF. The DNA of the CDR3 is TGCGCCAGCAGCCCAGGGTCGGGCCTGAAGGGCACTGAAGCTTTCTTT. The whole variable domain, filled in from reference TRBV5-1 and TRBJ1-1, reads KAGVTQTPRYLIKTRGQQVTLSCSPISGHRSVSWYQQTPGQGLQFLFEYFSETQRNKGNFPGRFSGRQFSNSRSEMNVSTLELGDSALYLCASSPGSGLKGTEAFFGQGTRLTVV.

V usage is TRBV3-1 (or the pseudogene TRBV3-2) and J usage is TRBJ1-6; 8 bases map to TRBD1. CDR1 LGHDT and CDR2 YNNKEL come from the germline V gene (reference sequence). The CDR3 runs 15 residues. The J segment lost 3 bases and the V segment lost 6 bases, leaving 4 bases of the junction unmatched. The CDR3 DNA reads as TGTGCCAGCAGTCCCACAGGGGGCTATAATTCACCCCTCCACTTT. This sequence encodes CASSPTGGYNSPLHF.

The chain carries TRBV10-3 and TRBJ2-1; the match to TRBD2 covers 8 bases. This CDR3 is 14 amino acids long. Germline CDR1 is ENHRY and CDR2 is SYGVKD. V was pared by 6 bases and J by 6 bases, with 7 bases of the junction left unmatched. CDR3 in amino acids: CAIRAGGLSNEQFF. CDR3 nucleotide sequence: TGTGCCATCAGGGCGGGGGGACTATCCAATGAGCAGTTCTTC.